The source of this T cell receptor beta chain is a study of cytomegalovirus exposure and HLA in healthy donors. A word on this clone: Its matching antigen is unknown.

Use of 60 Vbeta and 13 Jbeta primers characterized the PCR. Generated by immunoSEQ multiplex PCR, the TCRdb table keeps only in-frame clones and is missing some. The data contain around 61,000 clones, 68% of them singletons. The CDR3 length is 16 residues. The trim removed 0 bases at V and 5 bases at J, leaving 8 bases unmatched. Germline V gene data show CDR1 as LGHNA and CDR2 as YSLEER. The study's findings and limits: Equally common other TCR beta chains were less clonally expanded than HLA-associated ones, a later analysis found. One variant, a missense change in DCLRE1C, was linked in a later analysis to TCR beta V- and J-gene trimming.

The receptor comes from a man aged 35 to 55 in good health and CMV-seropositive. V usage is TRBV4-3 and J usage is TRBJ2-5; 8 bases are shared with TRBD2. Sequenced material: PBMCs. CDR3 in amino acids: CASSQDGTRPGETQYF. The CDR3 region has the DNA TGCGCCAGCAGCCAAGACGGGACTAGGCCGGGGGAGACCCAGTACTTC.